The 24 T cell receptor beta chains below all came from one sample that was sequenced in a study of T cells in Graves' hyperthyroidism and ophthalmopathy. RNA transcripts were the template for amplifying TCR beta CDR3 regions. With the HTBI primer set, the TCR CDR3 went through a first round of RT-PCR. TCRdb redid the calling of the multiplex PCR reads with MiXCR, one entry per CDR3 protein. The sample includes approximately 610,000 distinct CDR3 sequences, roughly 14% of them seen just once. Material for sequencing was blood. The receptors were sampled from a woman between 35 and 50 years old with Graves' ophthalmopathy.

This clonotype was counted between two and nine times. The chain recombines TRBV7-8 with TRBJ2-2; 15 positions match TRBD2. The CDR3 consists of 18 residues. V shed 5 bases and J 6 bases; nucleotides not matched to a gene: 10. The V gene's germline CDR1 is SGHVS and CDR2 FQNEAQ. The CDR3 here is CASSLGTSGRTLAGELFF. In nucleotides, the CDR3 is TGTGCCAGCAGCCTCGGGACTAGCGGGAGGACTCTGGCCGGGGAGCTGTTTTTT.

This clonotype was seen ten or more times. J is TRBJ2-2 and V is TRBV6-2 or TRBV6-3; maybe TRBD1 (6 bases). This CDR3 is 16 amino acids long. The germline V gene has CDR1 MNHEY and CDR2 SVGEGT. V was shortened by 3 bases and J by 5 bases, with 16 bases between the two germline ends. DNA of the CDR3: TGTGCCAGCAGTTATGAACCGGGACACCAGACCGGGGAGCTGTTTTTT. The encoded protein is CASSYEPGHQTGELFF.

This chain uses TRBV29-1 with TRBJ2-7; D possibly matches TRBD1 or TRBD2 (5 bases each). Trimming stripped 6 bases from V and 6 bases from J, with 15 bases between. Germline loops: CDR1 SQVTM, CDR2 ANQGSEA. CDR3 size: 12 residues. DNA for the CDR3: TGCAGCGTCCAGAGGGGCGGGTCCGAGCAGTACTTC. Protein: CSVQRGGSEQYF.

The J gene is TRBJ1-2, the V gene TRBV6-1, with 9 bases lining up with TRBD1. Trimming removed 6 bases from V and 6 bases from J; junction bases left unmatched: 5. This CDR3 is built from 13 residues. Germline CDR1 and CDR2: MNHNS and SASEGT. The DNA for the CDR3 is TGTGCCAGCAGGAACAGGGGGCTGGATGGCTACACCTTC. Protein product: CASRNRGLDGYTF.

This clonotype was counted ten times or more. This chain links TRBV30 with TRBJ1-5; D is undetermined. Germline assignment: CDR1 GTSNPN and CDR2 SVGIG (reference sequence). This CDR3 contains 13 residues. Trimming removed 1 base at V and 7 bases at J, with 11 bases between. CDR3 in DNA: TGTGCCTGGAGTGGAGCCCCGGGGCAGCCCCAGCATTTT. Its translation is CAWSGAPGQPQHF.

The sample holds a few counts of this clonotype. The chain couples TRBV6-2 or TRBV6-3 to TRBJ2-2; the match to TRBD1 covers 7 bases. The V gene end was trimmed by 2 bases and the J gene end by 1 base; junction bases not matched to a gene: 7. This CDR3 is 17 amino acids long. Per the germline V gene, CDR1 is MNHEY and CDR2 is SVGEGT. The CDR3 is CASSYRQTGVNTGELFF. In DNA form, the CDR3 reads TGTGCCAGCAGTTACCGACAAACAGGGGTGAACACCGGGGAGCTGTTTTTT.

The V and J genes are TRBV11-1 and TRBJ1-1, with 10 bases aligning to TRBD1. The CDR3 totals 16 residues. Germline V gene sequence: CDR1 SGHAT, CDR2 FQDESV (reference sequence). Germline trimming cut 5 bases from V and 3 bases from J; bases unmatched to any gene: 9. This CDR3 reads CASSPLGQGGHTEAFF. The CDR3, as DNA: TGTGCCAGCAGCCCTCTTGGACAGGGGGGCCACACTGAAGCTTTCTTT.

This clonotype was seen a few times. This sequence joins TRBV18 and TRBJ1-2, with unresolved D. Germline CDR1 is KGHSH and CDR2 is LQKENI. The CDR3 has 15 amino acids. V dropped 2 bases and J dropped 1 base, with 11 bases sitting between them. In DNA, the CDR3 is TGTGCCAGCTCACCATCGGCAGGACTTAACTATGGCTACACCTTC. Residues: CASSPSAGLNYGYTF. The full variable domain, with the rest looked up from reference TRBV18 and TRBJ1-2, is NAGVMQNPRHLVRRRGQEARLRCSPMKGHSHVYWYRQLPEEGLKFMVYLQKENIIDESGMPKERFSAEFPKEGPSILRIQQVVRGDSAAYFCASSPSAGLNYGYTFGSGTRLTVV.

The CDR3 coding sequence is TGCGCCAGCAGCCAGCCCCATTCGAGTAGCGGGAGTGAGTGGAACACCGGGGAGCTGTTTTTT. Translated, it gives CASSQPHSSSGSEWNTGELFF. This chain connects TRBV4-3 to TRBJ2-2; TRBD2 matches at 9 bases. The J segment lost 1 base and the V segment lost 3 bases, leaving 18 bases of the junction unmatched. The CDR3 has 21 amino acids. Germline V gene sequence: CDR1 LGHNA, CDR2 YSLEER.

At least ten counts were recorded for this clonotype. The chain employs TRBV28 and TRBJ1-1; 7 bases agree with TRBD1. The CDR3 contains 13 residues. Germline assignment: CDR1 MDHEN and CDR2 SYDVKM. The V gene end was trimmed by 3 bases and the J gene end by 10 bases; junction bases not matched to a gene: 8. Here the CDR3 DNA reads TGTGCCAGCAGTTTGACAGGGTCCGCGGGAGCTTTCTTT. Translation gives CASSLTGSAGAFF.

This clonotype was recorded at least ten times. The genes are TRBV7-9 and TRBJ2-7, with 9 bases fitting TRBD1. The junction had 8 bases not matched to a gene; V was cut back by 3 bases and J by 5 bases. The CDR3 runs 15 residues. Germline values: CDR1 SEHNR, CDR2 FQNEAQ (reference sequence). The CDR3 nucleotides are TGTGCCAGCAGCTTGCCCGGACAGGGGCACAACGAGCAGTACTTC. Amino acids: CASSLPGQGHNEQYF.

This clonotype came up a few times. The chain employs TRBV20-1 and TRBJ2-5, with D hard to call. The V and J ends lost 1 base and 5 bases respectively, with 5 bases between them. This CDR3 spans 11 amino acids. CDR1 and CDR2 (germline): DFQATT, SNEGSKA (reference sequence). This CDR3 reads CSARVTETQYF. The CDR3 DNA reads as TGCAGTGCTAGAGTTACGGAGACCCAGTACTTC.

CDR3 in DNA: TGCAGTGCTCCCGCGACAGAGTTCACTGAAGCTTTCTTT. Translation gives CSAPATEFTEAFF. The chain is built from TRBV20-1 and TRBJ1-1; the D gene is possibly TRBD1 (5 bases). Trimming removed 5 bases at V and 4 bases at J, with 14 bases between. In germline, CDR1 is DFQATT, CDR2 SNEGSKA (reference sequence). CDR3 length: 13 amino acids.

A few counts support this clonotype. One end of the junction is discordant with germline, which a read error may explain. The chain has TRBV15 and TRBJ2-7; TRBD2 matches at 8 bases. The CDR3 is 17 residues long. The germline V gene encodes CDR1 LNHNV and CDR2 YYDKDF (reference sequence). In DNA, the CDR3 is TGTGCCACCAGCCACGGGCTAGCGGGCTCAATTCCCTACGGGCAGTACTTC. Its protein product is CATSHGLAGSIPYGQYF.

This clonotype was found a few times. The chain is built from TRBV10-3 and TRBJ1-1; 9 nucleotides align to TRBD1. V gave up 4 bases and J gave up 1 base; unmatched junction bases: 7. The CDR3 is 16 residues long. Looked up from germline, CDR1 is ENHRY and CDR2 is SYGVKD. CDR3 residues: CAISGQGVVENTEAFF. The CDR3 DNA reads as TGTGCCATCAGTGGACAGGGGGTGGTCGAGAACACTGAAGCTTTCTTT.

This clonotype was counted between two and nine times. CDR3 amino acids: CASTRQGTGYEQYF. CDR3 DNA: TGTGCCAGCACCCGACAGGGAACGGGCTACGAGCAGTACTTC. This rearrangement joins TRBV11-2 to TRBJ2-7; 7 nucleotides match TRBD1. With V trimmed by 7 bases and J by 3 bases, 9 bases remained unmatched. CDR1 and CDR2 (germline): SGHAT, FQNNGV. CDR3 size: 14 residues. The whole variable domain, filled in from reference TRBV11-2 and TRBJ2-7, reads EAGVAQSPRYKIIEKRQSVAFWCNPISGHATLYWYQQILGQGPKLLIQFQNNGVVDDSQLPKDRFSAERLKGVDSTLKIQPAKLEDSAVYLCASTRQGTGYEQYFGPGTRLTVT.

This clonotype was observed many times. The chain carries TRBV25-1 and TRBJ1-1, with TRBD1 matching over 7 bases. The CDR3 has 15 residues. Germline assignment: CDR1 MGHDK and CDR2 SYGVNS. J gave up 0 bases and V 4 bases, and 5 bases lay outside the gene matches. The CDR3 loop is CASSGVTGVNTEAFF. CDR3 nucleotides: TGTGCCAGCAGTGGGGTTACAGGGGTGAACACTGAAGCTTTCTTT.

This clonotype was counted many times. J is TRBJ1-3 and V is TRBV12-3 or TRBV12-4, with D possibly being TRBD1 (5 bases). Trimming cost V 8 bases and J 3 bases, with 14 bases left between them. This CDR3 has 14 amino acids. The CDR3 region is CASGRPGGGNTIYF. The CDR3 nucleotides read TGTGCCAGCGGTCGGCCCGGGGGTGGAAACACCATATATTTT.

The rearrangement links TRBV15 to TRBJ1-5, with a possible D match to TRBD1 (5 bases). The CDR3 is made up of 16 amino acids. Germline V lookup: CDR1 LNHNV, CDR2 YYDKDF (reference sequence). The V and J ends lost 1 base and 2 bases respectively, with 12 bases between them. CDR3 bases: TGTGCCACCAGCAGAGTGGGGGTTGGTGGCAATCAGCCCCAGCATTTT. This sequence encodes CATSRVGVGGNQPQHF.

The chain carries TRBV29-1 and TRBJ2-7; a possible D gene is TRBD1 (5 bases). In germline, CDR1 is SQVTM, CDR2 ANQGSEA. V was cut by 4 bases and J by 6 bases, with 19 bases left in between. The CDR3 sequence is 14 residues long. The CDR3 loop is CSVGRQPRLSEQYF. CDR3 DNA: TGCAGCGTTGGTAGACAGCCCCGGTTGAGCGAGCAGTACTTC.

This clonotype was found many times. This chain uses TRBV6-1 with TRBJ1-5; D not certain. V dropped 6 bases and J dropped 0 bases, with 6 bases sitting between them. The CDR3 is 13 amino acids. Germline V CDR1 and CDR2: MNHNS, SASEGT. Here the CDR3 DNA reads TGTGCCAGCAGGATTTATAGCAATCAGCCCCAGCATTTT. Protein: CASRIYSNQPQHF.

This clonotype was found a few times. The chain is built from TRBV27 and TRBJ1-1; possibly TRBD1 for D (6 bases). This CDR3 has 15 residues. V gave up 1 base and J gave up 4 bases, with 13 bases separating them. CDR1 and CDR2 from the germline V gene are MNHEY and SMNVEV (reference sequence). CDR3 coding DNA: TGTGCCAGCAGTTTATTCGGGGGGCGGGGCACTGAAGCTTTCTTT. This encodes CASSLFGGRGTEAFF.

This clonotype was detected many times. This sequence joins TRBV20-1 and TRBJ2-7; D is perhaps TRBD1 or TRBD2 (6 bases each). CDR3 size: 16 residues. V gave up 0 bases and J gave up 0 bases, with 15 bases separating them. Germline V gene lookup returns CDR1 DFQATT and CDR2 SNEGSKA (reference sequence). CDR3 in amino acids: CSAREGAGMSSYEQYF. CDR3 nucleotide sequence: TGCAGTGCTAGAGAGGGGGCGGGGATGAGCTCCTACGAGCAGTACTTC.

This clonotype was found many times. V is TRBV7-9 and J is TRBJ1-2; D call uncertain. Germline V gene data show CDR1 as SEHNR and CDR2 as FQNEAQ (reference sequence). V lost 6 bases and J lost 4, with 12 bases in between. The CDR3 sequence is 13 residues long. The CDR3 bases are TGTGCCAGCAGACCCCCACTTCGCTATGGCTACACCTTC. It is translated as CASRPPLRYGYTF.